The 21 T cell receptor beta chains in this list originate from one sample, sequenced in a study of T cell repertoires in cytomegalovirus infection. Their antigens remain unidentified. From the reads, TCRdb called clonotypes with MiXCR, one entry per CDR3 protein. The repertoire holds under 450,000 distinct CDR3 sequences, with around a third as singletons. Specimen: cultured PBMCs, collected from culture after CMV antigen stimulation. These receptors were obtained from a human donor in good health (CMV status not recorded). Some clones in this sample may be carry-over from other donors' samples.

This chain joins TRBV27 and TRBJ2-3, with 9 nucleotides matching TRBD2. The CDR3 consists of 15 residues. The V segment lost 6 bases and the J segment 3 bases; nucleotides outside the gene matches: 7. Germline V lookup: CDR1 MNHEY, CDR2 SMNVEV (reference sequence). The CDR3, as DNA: TGTGCCAGCAGGTTCAGGGCGGGAGGGACAGATACGCAGTATTTT. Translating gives CASRFRAGGTDTQYF.

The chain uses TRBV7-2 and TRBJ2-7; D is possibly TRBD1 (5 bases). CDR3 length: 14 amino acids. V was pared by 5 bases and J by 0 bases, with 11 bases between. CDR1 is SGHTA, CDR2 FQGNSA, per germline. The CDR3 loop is CASSPTGASYEQYV. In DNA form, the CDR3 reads TGTGCCAGCAGCCCTACAGGAGCCTCCTACGAGCAGTACGTC.

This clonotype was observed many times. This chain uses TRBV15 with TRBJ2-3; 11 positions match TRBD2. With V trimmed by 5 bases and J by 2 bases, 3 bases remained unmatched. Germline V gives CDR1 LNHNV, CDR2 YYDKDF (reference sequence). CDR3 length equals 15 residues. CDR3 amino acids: CATSGGLAATDTQYF. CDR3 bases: TGTGCCACCAGCGGGGGACTAGCGGCCACAGATACGCAGTATTTT.

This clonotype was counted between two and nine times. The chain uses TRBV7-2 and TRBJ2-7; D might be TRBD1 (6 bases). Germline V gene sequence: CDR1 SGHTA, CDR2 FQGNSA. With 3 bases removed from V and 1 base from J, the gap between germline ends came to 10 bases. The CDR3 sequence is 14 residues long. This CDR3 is CASSFSQGSYEQYV. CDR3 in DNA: TGTGCCAGCAGCTTCTCACAGGGTTCCTACGAGCAGTACGTC.

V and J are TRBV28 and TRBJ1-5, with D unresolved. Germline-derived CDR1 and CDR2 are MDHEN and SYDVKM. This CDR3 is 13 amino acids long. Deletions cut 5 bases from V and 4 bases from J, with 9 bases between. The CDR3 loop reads CASSTASNQPQHF. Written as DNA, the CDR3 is TGTGCCAGCAGTACAGCATCGAATCAGCCCCAGCATTTT. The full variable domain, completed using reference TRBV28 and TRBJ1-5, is DVKVTQSSRYLVKRTGEKVFLECVQDMDHENMFWYRQDPGLGLRLIYFSYDVKMKEKGDIPEGYSVSREKKERFSLILESASTNQTSMYLCASSTASNQPQHFGDGTRLSIL.

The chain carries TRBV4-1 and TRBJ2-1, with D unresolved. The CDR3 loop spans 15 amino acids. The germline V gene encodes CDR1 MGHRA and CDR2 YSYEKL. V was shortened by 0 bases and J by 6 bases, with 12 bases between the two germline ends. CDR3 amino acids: CASSQDRVHVNEQFF. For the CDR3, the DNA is TGCGCCAGCAGCCAAGATAGGGTGCACGTCAATGAGCAGTTCTTC.

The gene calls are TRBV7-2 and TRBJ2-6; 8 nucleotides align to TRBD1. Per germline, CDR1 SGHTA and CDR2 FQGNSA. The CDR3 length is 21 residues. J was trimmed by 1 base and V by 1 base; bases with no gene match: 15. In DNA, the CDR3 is TGTGCCAGCAGCTTAGTTTGGCGCAGGGGGCGCGTATCGTCTGGGGCCAACGTCCTGACTTTC. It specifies CASSLVWRRGRVSSGANVLTF.

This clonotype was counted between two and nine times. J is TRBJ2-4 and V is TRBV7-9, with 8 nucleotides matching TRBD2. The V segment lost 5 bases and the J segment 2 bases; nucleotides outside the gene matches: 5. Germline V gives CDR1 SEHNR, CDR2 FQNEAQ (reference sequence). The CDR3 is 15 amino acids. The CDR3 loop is CASSTSGRSKNIQYF. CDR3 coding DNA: TGTGCCAGCAGCACCAGCGGGAGATCCAAAAACATTCAGTACTTC.

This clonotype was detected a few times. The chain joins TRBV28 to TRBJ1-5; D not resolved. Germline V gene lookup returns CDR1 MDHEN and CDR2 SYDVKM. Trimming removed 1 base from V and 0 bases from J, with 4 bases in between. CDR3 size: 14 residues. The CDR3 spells CASSLFNSNQPQHF. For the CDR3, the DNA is TGTGCCAGCAGTTTATTCAATAGCAATCAGCCCCAGCATTTT.

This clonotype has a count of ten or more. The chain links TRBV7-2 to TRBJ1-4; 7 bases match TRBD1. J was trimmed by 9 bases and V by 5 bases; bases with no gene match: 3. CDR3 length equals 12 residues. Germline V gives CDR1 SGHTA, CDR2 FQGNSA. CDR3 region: CASSPDRKKLFF. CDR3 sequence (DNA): TGTGCCAGCAGCCCGGACAGGAAAAAACTGTTTTTT.

CDR3 nucleotide sequence: TGTGCCAGCAGCTCTGGACAGGGGAACGAAAAACTGTTTTTT. Amino acids: CASSSGQGNEKLFF. This chain joins TRBV7-9 and TRBJ1-4; 9 nucleotides agree with TRBD1. Germline CDR1 and CDR2: SEHNR and FQNEAQ (reference sequence). Trimming removed 4 bases from V and 8 bases from J; junction bases left unmatched: 5. The CDR3 sequence is 14 residues long.

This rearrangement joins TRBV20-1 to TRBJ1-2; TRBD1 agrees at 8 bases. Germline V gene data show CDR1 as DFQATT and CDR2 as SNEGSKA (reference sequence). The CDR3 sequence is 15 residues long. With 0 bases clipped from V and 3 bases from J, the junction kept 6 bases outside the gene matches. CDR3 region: CSARDRQGSYYGYTF. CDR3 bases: TGCAGTGCTAGAGACCGACAGGGGTCTTACTATGGCTACACCTTC.

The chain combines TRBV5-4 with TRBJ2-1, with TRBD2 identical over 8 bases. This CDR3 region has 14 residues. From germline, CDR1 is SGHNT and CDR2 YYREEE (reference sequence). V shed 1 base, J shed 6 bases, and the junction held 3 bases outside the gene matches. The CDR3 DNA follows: TGTGCCAGCAGCTTGTATGGGACTAGCAATGAGCAGTTCTTC. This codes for CASSLYGTSNEQFF.

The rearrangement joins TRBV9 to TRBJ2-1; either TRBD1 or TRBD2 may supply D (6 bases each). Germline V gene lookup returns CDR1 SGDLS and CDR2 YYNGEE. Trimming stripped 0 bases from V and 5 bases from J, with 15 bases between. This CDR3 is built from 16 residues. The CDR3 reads CASSVAAGQLDNEQFF. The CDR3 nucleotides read TGTGCCAGCAGCGTAGCGGCGGGACAACTGGACAATGAGCAGTTCTTC.

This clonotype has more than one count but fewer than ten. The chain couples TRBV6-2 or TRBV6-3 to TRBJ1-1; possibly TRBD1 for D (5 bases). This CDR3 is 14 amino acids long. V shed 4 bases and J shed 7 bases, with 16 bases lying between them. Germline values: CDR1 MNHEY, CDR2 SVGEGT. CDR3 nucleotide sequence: TGTGCCAGCAGTTCCCCCGGCGGGGCTATTGAAGCTTTCTTT. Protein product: CASSSPGGAIEAFF.

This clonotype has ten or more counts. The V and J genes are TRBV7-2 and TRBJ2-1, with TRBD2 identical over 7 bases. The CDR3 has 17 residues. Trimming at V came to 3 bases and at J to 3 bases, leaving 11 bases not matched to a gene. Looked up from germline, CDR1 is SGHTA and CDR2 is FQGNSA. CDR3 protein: CASSFALSGIYYNEQFF. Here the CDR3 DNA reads TGTGCCAGCAGCTTCGCTTTAAGCGGGATTTACTACAATGAGCAGTTCTTC.

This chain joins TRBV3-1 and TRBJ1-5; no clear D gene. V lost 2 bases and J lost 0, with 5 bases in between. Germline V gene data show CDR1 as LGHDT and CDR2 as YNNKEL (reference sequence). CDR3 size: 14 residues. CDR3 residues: CASSQTSSNQPQHF. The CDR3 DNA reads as TGTGCCAGCAGCCAAACGAGTAGCAATCAGCCCCAGCATTTT. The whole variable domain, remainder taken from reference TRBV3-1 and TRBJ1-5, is DTAVSQTPKYLVTQMGNDKSIKCEQNLGHDTMYWYKQDSKKFLKIMFSYNNKELIINETVPNRFSPKSPDKAHLNLHINSLELGDSAVYFCASSQTSSNQPQHFGDGTRLSIL.

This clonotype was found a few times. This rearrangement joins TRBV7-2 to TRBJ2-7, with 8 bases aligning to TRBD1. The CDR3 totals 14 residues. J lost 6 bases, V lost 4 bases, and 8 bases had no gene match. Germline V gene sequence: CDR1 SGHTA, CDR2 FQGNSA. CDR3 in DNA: TGTGCCAGCAGCTATACAGGGGGGATACGCGAGCAGTACTTC. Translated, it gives CASSYTGGIREQYF.

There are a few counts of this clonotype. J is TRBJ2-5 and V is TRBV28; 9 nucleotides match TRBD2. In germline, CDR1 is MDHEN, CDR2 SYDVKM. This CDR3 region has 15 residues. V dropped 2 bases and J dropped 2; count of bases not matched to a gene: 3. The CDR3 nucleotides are TGTGCCAGCAGTTTAGCGGGAGGGTTACAAGAGACCCAGTACTTC. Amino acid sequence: CASSLAGGLQETQYF.

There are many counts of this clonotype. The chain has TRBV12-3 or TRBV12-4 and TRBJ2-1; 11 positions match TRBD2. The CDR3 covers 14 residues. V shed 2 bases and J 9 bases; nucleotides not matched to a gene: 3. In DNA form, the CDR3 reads TGTGCCAGCAGTTTAACTAGCGGGAGTCCTGAGCAGTTCTTC. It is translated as CASSLTSGSPEQFF.

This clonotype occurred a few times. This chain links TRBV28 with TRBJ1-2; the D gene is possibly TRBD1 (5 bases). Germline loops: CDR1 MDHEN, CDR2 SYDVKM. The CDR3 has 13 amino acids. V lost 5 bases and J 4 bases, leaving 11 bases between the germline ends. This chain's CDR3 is CASSPDSFYGYTF. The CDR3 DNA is TGTGCCAGCAGTCCCGACAGTTTCTATGGCTACACCTTC.